One and the same sample provided the 9 T cell receptor beta chains below, sequenced in a study of blood T cells in healthy people across ages. Using a J-beta primer mix together with a sample-barcoded 5' primer, a second PCR was run for roughly 6 to 11 cycles. TCRdb fed the 5' RACE reads into MiXCR, producing one record per CDR3 protein. Among about 830,000 distinct CDR3 sequences listed, 55% to 65% were seen once. What was sequenced was blood. These receptors all stem from a man aged 25-45 years in good health.

This clonotype has only a few counts. The chain has TRBV27 and TRBJ1-2; unclear D gene. Germline CDR1 reads MNHEY; CDR2 reads SMNVEV (reference sequence). This CDR3 is 16 amino acids long. The V and J ends lost 2 bases and 3 bases respectively, with 16 bases between them. DNA of the CDR3: TGTGCCAGCAGTTTAGTCCCCCCAGGCAGACACTATGGCTACACCTTC. Protein product: CASSLVPPGRHYGYTF.

This clonotype was detected a few times. The chain combines TRBV4-2 with TRBJ1-2, with a weak D call TRBD1 (5 bases). The CDR3 has 14 amino acids. Trimming stripped 6 bases from V and 4 bases from J, with 15 bases between. Germline lookup yields CDR1 LGHNA and CDR2 YNFKEQ. Here the CDR3 reads CASSPDQGTYGYTF. In DNA, the CDR3 is TGTGCCAGCAGTCCAGACCAAGGGACCTATGGCTACACCTTC.

This clonotype was picked up a small number of times. The chain uses TRBV20-1 and TRBJ2-4; tentative D call: TRBD1 (5 bases). Germline V gene lookup returns CDR1 DFQATT and CDR2 SNEGSKA (reference sequence). This CDR3 contains 13 residues. CDR3 sequence reads: CSARGWAENIQYF. CDR3 DNA: TGCAGCGCAAGGGGCTGGGCAGAAAACATTCAGTACTTC.

The chain employs TRBV29-1 and TRBJ2-1, with 10 bases identical to TRBD2. CDR1 and CDR2 from the germline V gene are SQVTM and ANQGSEA. The CDR3 sequence is 13 residues long. Germline trimming cut 6 bases from V and 3 bases from J; bases unmatched to any gene: 2. The CDR3 nucleotides are TGCAGCGTGACTAGCGGGCACTACAATGAGCAGTTCTTC. Its translation is CSVTSGHYNEQFF.

There are a few counts of this clonotype. V and J are TRBV6-5 and TRBJ2-3; D is perhaps TRBD1 or TRBD2 (5 bases each). Germline V gene data show CDR1 as MNHEY and CDR2 as SVGAGI. CDR3 length: 14 amino acids. V was shortened by 6 bases and J by 5 bases, with 15 bases between the two germline ends. CDR3 sequence: CASRGDLKGDTQYF. The DNA of the CDR3 is TGTGCCAGCAGGGGGGACCTAAAGGGAGATACGCAGTATTTT.

This rearrangement joins TRBV29-1 to TRBJ2-7; D remains ambiguous. The CDR3 covers 13 residues. V dropped 6 bases and J dropped 1 base, with 13 bases sitting between them. CDR1 SQVTM and CDR2 ANQGSEA come from the germline V gene. Written as DNA, the CDR3 is TGCAGCGTCCAAAGGGCAGATTCCTACGAGCAGTACTTC. Translating it yields CSVQRADSYEQYF.

This clonotype turned up a few times. This chain links TRBV29-1 with TRBJ2-3; D may correspond to TRBD1 or TRBD2 (5 bases each). V lost 6 bases and J lost 4, with 20 bases in between. CDR1 and CDR2 (germline): SQVTM, ANQGSEA. This CDR3 is built from 15 residues. The CDR3 loop is CSVSGTKGFPDTQYF. In DNA, the CDR3 is TGCAGCGTCTCGGGGACGAAGGGGTTCCCAGATACGCAGTATTTT.

The J gene is TRBJ1-6, the V gene TRBV12-3 or TRBV12-4, with D possibly matching TRBD1 (5 bases). The CDR3 sequence is 16 residues long. Trimming pared 2 bases from V and 1 base from J, leaving 9 bases between. CDR3 sequence (DNA): TGTGCCAGCAGTTTAAAGGGGCCATCCTATAATTCACCCCTCCACTTT. This sequence encodes CASSLKGPSYNSPLHF.

The chain has TRBV29-1 and TRBJ2-5; D is ambiguous. This CDR3 has 11 residues. Trimming left V 1 base short and J 5 bases short, with 5 bases between. Per the germline V gene, CDR1 is SQVTM and CDR2 is ANQGSEA. CDR3 residues: CSVEVWETQYF. For the CDR3, the DNA is TGCAGCGTTGAAGTATGGGAGACCCAGTACTTC.